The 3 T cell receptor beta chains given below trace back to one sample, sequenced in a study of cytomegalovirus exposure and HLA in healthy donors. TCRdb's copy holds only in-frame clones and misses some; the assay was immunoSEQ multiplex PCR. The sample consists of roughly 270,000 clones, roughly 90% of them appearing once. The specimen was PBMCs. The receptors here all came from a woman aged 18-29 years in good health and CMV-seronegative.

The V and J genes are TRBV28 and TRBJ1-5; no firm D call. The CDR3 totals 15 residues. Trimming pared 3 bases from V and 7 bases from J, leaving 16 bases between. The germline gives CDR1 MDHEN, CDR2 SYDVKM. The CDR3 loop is CASSFTRVPGQPQHF. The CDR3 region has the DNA TGTGCCAGCAGTTTCACCCGAGTTCCAGGCCAGCCCCAGCATTTT.

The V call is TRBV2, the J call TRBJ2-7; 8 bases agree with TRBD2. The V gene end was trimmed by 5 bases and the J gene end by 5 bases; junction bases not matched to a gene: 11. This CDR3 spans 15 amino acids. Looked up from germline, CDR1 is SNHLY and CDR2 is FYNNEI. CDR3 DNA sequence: TGTGCCAGCAGTCCTCGAACGGGAGGGCGTCACGAGCAGTACTTC. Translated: CASSPRTGGRHEQYF.

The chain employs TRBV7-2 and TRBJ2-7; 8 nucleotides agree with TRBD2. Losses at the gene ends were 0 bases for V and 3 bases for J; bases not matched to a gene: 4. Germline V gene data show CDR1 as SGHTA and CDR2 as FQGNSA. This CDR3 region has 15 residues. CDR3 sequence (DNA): TGTGCCAGCAGCTTAGCCGGGACTAGAGACTACGAGCAGTACTTC. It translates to CASSLAGTRDYEQYF.